This TCR beta chain was found in a study of technical replicates of blood from a few donors (dated by TCRdb to 2016 to 2017). In the case of this clone: The target of this receptor is not known. Nothing much larger sits one base from this clone, and base qualities are not available.

Library preparation used the immunoSEQ multiplex PCR assay. TCRdb provides this immuneACCESS table in a form limited to in-frame rearrangements. Some clones are lacking; in checked studies, under half of them reflect an unresolved V gene, and why the rest are absent is not known. The sample records about 75,000 clones, 97% of which are singletons. Around 0.28% of the sample is in the top ten clones. The CDR3 has 15 amino acids, counting the end cysteine and phenylalanine. Solely the CDR3 DNA is kept, with 45 bases framed from the first base. The CDR1 and CDR2 encoded by the germline V gene are SGDLS and YYNGEE. V is cut by 1 base and J by 2 bases, and the space between the germline ends is 11 bases.

What was sequenced was T cells isolated from PBMCs. The sequence links TRBV9 to TRBJ2-3; 7 matching bases give a weak D call of TRBD1. The clonotype comes from a human donor in good health. The nucleotides are TGTGCCAGCAGCGTACAGGGGGGAGTCACAGATACGCAGTATTTT. Its coded protein is CASSVQGGVTDTQYF. Full variable domain (CDR3 extended with the reference TRBV9 and TRBJ2-3 proteins): DSGVTQTPKHLITATGQRVTLRCSPRSGDLSVYWYQQSLDQGLQFLIQYYNGEERAKGNILERFSAQQFPDLHSELNLSSLELGDSALYFCASSVQGGVTDTQYFGPGTRLTVL.